These T cell receptor beta chains were read from a single sample in a study of beta chain features in type 1 diabetes. The assay was immunoSEQ multiplex PCR, and TCRdb's table has in-frame clones only and misses some. This repertoire shows about 160,000 clones, roughly 59% found once; its top ten account for nearly 0.09%. Input material: naive CD4+ T cells from blood. All receptors derive from a man aged 25-40 years with type 1 diabetes. The CDR3 runs from the conserved cysteine through the conserved F or W.

TRBJ1-5 | TRBV7-9 | CASSASQGFNQPQHF
TRBJ2-5 | TRBV18 | CASSALDLAGEETQYF
TRBJ1-2 | TRBV30 | CAWEPGITGYTF
TRBJ2-1 | TRBV9 | CASSARRGTQPPEQFF
TRBJ2-4 | TRBV27 | CASRRPGLANIQYF
TRBJ1-3 | TRBV9 | CASSVAGFGNTIYF
TRBJ1-6 | TRBV7-9 | CASSSPGLNSPLHF
TRBJ1-1 | TRBV20-1 | CSAGLNTEAFF
TRBJ1-2 | TRBV4-3 | CASSQGAGPNYGYTF
TRBJ2-5 | TRBV7-6 | CASSSFLGVRETQYF
TRBJ1-1 | TRBV29-1 | CSVGGQSSAEAFF
TRBJ1-1 | TRBV4-3 | CASSQTEGNTEAFF
TRBJ1-5 | TRBV20-1 | CSAWDGGPQHF
TRBJ2-7 | TRBV29-1 | CSVHEGSDEQYF
TRBJ1-4 | TRBV29-1 | CSVVAGQDEKLFF
TRBJ2-5 | TRBV4-3 | CASSRGQGSGETQYF
TRBJ2-3 | TRBV25-1 | CASSAQPGQGRGTQYF
TRBJ2-1 | TRBV9 | CASKMGNEQFF
TRBJ2-5 | TRBV2 | CATGQVEETQYF
TRBJ2-7 | TRBV29-1 | CSVADRPIENEQYF
TRBJ1-5 | TRBV2 | CASSANRAGSNQPQHF
TRBJ2-1 | TRBV30 | CAWSLGDGTYNEQFF
TRBJ2-3 | TRBV30 | CAWSALAVSTDTQYF
TRBJ1-2 | TRBV29-1 | CSVYRGDGYTF
TRBJ2-4 | TRBV15 | CATSRDRWGDEAKNIQYF
TRBJ1-1 | TRBV7-9 | CASSLMNTEAFF